Listed below are T cell receptor beta chains from one sample, sequenced in a study of blood T cell repertoires in COVID-19. Sequencing was performed with immunoSEQ multiplex PCR; in TCRdb, only in-frame clones are kept and a portion is missing. The sample yields 150,000 or so clones, roughly 90% seen once. The sample comprised peripheral blood. The receptors originated from a man over 45 with acute or convalescent COVID-19. The CDR3 runs from the conserved cysteine through the conserved F or W. A D gene is named only where the DNA matches it firmly. Size values are once, few and many counts, or a class for expanded clones, and some rows have none.

>TRBD2|TRBV7-9|TRBJ2-3|NA
CASSPGLAGGVDTQYF
TGTGCCAGCAGCCCCGGACTAGCGGGAGGTGTAGATACGCAGTATTTT
>NA|TRBV28|TRBJ2-1|once
CASTSASQPSNNEQFF
TGTGCCAGCACCTCAGCTAGCCAGCCCTCCAACAATGAGCAGTTCTTC
>NA|TRBV30|TRBJ2-5|NA
CAWSRQNMPQETQYF
TGTGCCTGGAGCCGACAGAACATGCCTCAAGAGACCCAGTACTTC
>NA|TRBV19|TRBJ1-1|NA
CASSTRRENTEAFF
TGTGCCAGTAGTACGCGGCGGGAGAACACTGAAGCTTTCTTT
>NA|TRBV7-3|TRBJ2-2|NA
CASSPGGTGELFF
TGTGCCAGCAGCCCGGGCGGGACCGGGGAGCTGTTTTTT
>TRBD2|TRBV28|TRBJ2-7|once
CASSLVGGRASYEQYF
TGTGCCAGCAGTTTGGTCGGCGGGAGGGCTTCCTACGAGCAGTACTTC
>NA|TRBV24-1|TRBJ2-2|NA
CATSDSRSNTGELFF
TGTGCCACCAGTGATTCGAGGTCGAACACCGGGGAGCTGTTTTTT
>NA|TRBV27|TRBJ1-1|NA
CASSFIGRNTEAFF
TGTGCCAGCAGTTTCATAGGGAGGAACACTGAAGCTTTCTTT
>NA|TRBV19|TRBJ1-2|NA
CASNQGLWADGYTF
TGTGCCAGCAACCAGGGGCTTTGGGCGGATGGCTACACCTTC
>TRBD2|TRBV4-3|TRBJ2-3|NA
CASHAGGPTDTQYF
TGCGCCAGCCACGCGGGGGGGCCCACAGATACGCAGTATTTT
>TRBD2|TRBV18|TRBJ2-1|once
CASSPQVAGAYNEQFF
TGTGCCAGCTCACCCCAGGTAGCGGGAGCCTACAATGAGCAGTTCTTC
>NA|TRBV7-2|TRBJ2-7|NA
CASSLYRGGSEQYF
TGTGCCAGCAGCTTATATCGGGGTGGCAGCGAGCAGTACTTC
>TRBD1|TRBV28|TRBJ2-7|NA
CASSNTGQGYEQYF
TGTGCCAGCAGTAACACAGGACAGGGCTACGAGCAGTACTTC
>TRBD1|TRBV28|TRBJ1-5|NA
CASRRQGDVQPQHF
TGTGCCAGCAGAAGACAGGGGGACGTTCAGCCCCAGCATTTT
>TRBD1|TRBV7-2|TRBJ1-6|once
CASSLVSGGQGGSPLHF
TGTGCCAGCAGCTTAGTCTCGGGTGGACAGGGAGGGTCACCCCTCCACTTT
>TRBD2|TRBV5-4|TRBJ2-7|NA
CASSFGTSGTYEQYF
TGTGCCAGCAGCTTCGGGACTAGCGGGACCTACGAGCAGTACTTC
>TRBD1|TRBV18|TRBJ2-5|NA
CASSPRQGAGETQYF
TGTGCCAGCTCACCCCGACAGGGGGCAGGGGAGACCCAGTACTTC
>NA|TRBV6-1|TRBJ2-7|NA
CASSEVSGGPYEQYF
TGTGCCAGCAGTGAAGTTTCAGGAGGTCCCTACGAGCAGTACTTC
>NA|TRBV7-9|TRBJ1-6|NA
CASSSGNSPLHF
TGTGCCAGCAGCTCAGGAAATTCACCCCTCCACTTT
>NA|TRBV7-9|TRBJ1-6|NA
CASSLGGLGNSPLHF
TGTGCCAGCAGCTTAGGGGGGCTCGGTAATTCACCCCTCCACTTT
>TRBD1|TRBV27|TRBJ2-1|NA
CASSLSRDRNYNEQFF
TGTGCCAGCAGTTTATCCCGGGACAGGAATTACAATGAGCAGTTCTTC
>NA|TRBV2|TRBJ2-3|NA
CASSTRTDTQYF
TGTGCCAGCAGCACCAGGACAGATACGCAGTATTTT
>NA|TRBV7-9|TRBJ2-5|NA
CASSLKSGETQYF
TGTGCCAGCAGCTTAAAGTCAGGGGAGACCCAGTACTTC
>NA|TRBV28|TRBJ1-5|NA
CASETAQGSNQPQHF
TGTGCCAGTGAGACCGCGCAGGGTAGCAATCAGCCCCAGCATTTT
>TRBD1|TRBV7-9|TRBJ2-1|NA
CASSSPIGQGAHEQFF
TGTGCCAGCAGCTCCCCCATTGGTCAGGGGGCCCATGAGCAGTTCTTC
>NA|TRBV27|TRBJ1-6|NA
CASSFDRSSPLHF
TGTGCCAGCAGTTTTGACAGATCTTCACCCCTCCACTTT
>NA|TRBV5-6|TRBJ1-5|NA
CASSLFGGRLDQPQHF
TGTGCCAGCAGCTTGTTTGGGGGGAGGTTGGATCAGCCCCAGCATTTT
>TRBD1|TRBV28|TRBJ1-6|NA
CASSFIWTGGDNSPLHF
TGTGCCAGCAGTTTCATCTGGACAGGGGGCGATAATTCACCCCTCCACTTT
>NA|TRBV25-1|TRBJ2-7|NA
CASSDRQVESYEQYF
TGTGCCAGCAGTGATAGGCAGGTGGAATCCTACGAGCAGTACTTC
>TRBD1|TRBV6-2/TRBV6-3|TRBJ1-2|NA
CASSYTGEAGYTF
TGTGCCAGCAGTTACACAGGGGAGGCTGGCTACACCTTC